The next 19 T cell receptor beta chains were all read from a single sample in a study of shared clonotypes between healthy human individuals (dated by TCRdb to about 2020). CD8 naive samples were obtained by positive selection for CCR7 among CD45RO-negative cells, yielding a CD45RA+CCR7+ population from which TemRA cells were excluded. Library preparation was by the immunoSEQ multiplex PCR assay. TCRdb took over this immuneACCESS table, retaining in-frame rearrangements with V and J assigned. Such tables are incomplete; in checked studies, under half of the missing clones stem from an unresolved V gene, and the remainder is unexplained. The sample contains about 680,000 clones, approximately 90% of them found a single time. Of the sample, 24% falls within the top ten clones. Material for sequencing was naive CD8+ T cells sorted from blood. What this sample's cell subset or site label stands for: CD45RA+CCR7+. The origin of the receptors is a man aged 30 to 39 in good health.

This clone was found once. The same CDR3 is also encoded by other DNA sequences in this sample. The chain combines TRBV9 with TRBJ2-7; D ambiguous. The CDR3 consists of 14 residues. Germline CDR1 is SGDLS and CDR2 is YYNGEE. V lost 0 bases and J 2 bases, leaving 9 bases between the germline ends. For the CDR3, the DNA is TGTGCCAGCAGCGTAGGGGGATCAACCTACGAGCAGTACTTC. Translation: CASSVGGSTYEQYF.

This rearrangement joins TRBV4-3 to TRBJ2-7; 9 bases are a match to TRBD2. There are 15 residues in the CDR3. Germline trimming cut 3 bases from V and 2 bases from J; bases unmatched to any gene: 5. CDR1 is LGHNA and CDR2 is YSLEER in the germline V gene. The CDR3 DNA is TGCGCCAGCAGCCACTCGACTAGCGGTACCTACGAGCAGTACTTC. Its protein is CASSHSTSGTYEQYF.

V and J are TRBV5-4 and TRBJ2-3; 7 bases are a match to TRBD2. The CDR3 is 14 residues long. Per the germline V gene, CDR1 is SGHNT and CDR2 is YYREEE (reference sequence). V shed 2 bases and J 5 bases; nucleotides not matched to a gene: 5. CDR3 DNA: TGTGCCAGCAGCTTCGGACTAGTTGGAGATACGCAGTATTTT. Translating it yields CASSFGLVGDTQYF.

Points on this clone: Other nucleotide sequences from this sample produce the same CDR3. V gene TRBV6-5 combines with J gene TRBJ2-7; no definite D call. The CDR3 extends over 13 amino acids. V gave up 6 bases and J gave up 4 bases, with 13 bases separating them. The germline V gene encodes CDR1 MNHEY and CDR2 SVGAGI. In nucleotides, the CDR3 is TGTGCCAGCAGCCTCGGAACAGCTTACGAGCAGTACTTC. It codes for CASSLGTAYEQYF.

This chain joins TRBV28 and TRBJ2-7, with TRBD1 matching 9 bases. Germline lookup yields CDR1 MDHEN and CDR2 SYDVKM. The CDR3 covers 14 residues. J lost 4 bases, V lost 6 bases, and 7 bases had no gene match. The CDR3 region has the DNA TGTGCCAGCAGGGACAGGGGACAATCTTACGAGCAGTACTTC. Amino acids: CASRDRGQSYEQYF.

The chain combines TRBV4-3 with TRBJ2-5; TRBD2 matches 8 bases. Germline loops: CDR1 LGHNA, CDR2 YSLEER. The ends lost 4 bases at V and 6 bases at J; junction bases unmatched: 7. This CDR3 contains 14 residues. CDR3 bases: TGCGCCAGCAGCCCTCTCGGGACTAGTCAGACCCAGTACTTC. Protein: CASSPLGTSQTQYF.

The rearrangement links TRBV5-4 to TRBJ2-1; D may be TRBD1 or TRBD2 (5 bases each). Deletions cut 4 bases from V and 6 bases from J, with 14 bases between. CDR1 is SGHNT, CDR2 YYREEE, per germline (reference sequence). CDR3 length equals 14 residues. The CDR3 coding sequence is TGTGCCAGCAGCCAGGGCACTAGGGTCAATGAGCAGTTCTTC. Amino acids: CASSQGTRVNEQFF.

This clone was recorded only once. The V gene is TRBV29-1, the J gene TRBJ1-1, with D unresolved. Trimming pared 5 bases from V and 3 bases from J, leaving 13 bases between. From germline, CDR1 is SQVTM and CDR2 ANQGSEA. The CDR3 length is 13 residues. The CDR3 protein is CSVSPPRDTEAFF. The CDR3 DNA reads as TGCAGCGTTTCTCCCCCACGAGACACTGAAGCTTTCTTT.

The chain has TRBV2 and TRBJ1-1; the D is unclear. V dropped 8 bases and J dropped 2 bases, with 6 bases sitting between them. The germline V gene encodes CDR1 SNHLY and CDR2 FYNNEI. This CDR3 comprises 11 residues. CDR3 sequence reads: CASHTNTEAFF. The CDR3 region has the DNA TGTGCCAGCCACACAAACACTGAAGCTTTCTTT.

The chain uses TRBV27 and TRBJ2-2; D unresolved. CDR3 length equals 15 residues. V lost 3 bases to trimming and J lost 7 bases, with 15 bases between them. Germline lookup yields CDR1 MNHEY and CDR2 SMNVEV (reference sequence). The CDR3 DNA follows: TGTGCCAGCAGTTTTTCTTGGGGAAGGAGCGGGGAGCTGTTTTTT. It translates to CASSFSWGRSGELFF.

The J gene is TRBJ1-1, the V gene TRBV10-1, with D maybe TRBD1 (6 bases). V lost 4 bases and J 3 bases, leaving 18 bases between the germline ends. There are 16 residues in the CDR3. CDR1 and CDR2 (germline): WNHNN, SYGVQD (reference sequence). The CDR3 coding sequence is TGCGCCAGCAGTGCGGGACAAATGGAATTTTACACTGAAGCTTTCTTT. Translated, it gives CASSAGQMEFYTEAFF.

This clone is a singleton in its sample. This chain connects TRBV2 to TRBJ2-3; TRBD1 matches at 7 bases. The CDR3 has 17 residues. Germline-derived CDR1 and CDR2 are SNHLY and FYNNEI. The J segment lost 2 bases and the V segment lost 5 bases, leaving 13 bases of the junction unmatched. CDR3 loop: CASSPKPGQINTDTQYF. DNA for the CDR3: TGTGCCAGCAGTCCTAAGCCGGGACAGATAAACACAGATACGCAGTATTTT.

V and J are TRBV4-1 and TRBJ1-1; TRBD1 is a possible D gene (6 bases). V was pared by 0 bases and J by 1 base, with 15 bases between. This CDR3 is built from 17 residues. CDR1 is MGHRA, CDR2 YSYEKL, per germline. The CDR3 DNA sequence: TGCGCCAGCAGCCAAGATTCGTGGCGGGACACGAACACTGAAGCTTTCTTT. As protein: CASSQDSWRDTNTEAFF.

The rearrangement joins TRBV14 to TRBJ2-3, with TRBD2 matching over 8 bases. The V and J ends lost 4 bases and 4 bases, in that order; junction bases with no gene match: 4. In germline, CDR1 is SGHDN, CDR2 FVKESK. CDR3 length: 14 residues. This CDR3 is CASSPLAGPDTQYF. In DNA form, the CDR3 reads TGTGCCAGCAGCCCCCTAGCGGGCCCAGATACGCAGTATTTT.

The rearrangement joins TRBV5-6 to TRBJ2-7; 11 bases are a match to TRBD1. The V and J ends lost 3 bases and 4 bases, in that order; junction bases with no gene match: 9. This CDR3 is built from 16 residues. CDR1 SGHDT and CDR2 YYEEEE come from the germline V gene. The CDR3 protein is CASSSISGQGVYEQYF. DNA of the CDR3: TGTGCCAGCAGCTCTATATCGGGACAGGGGGTGTACGAGCAGTACTTC.

The CDR3: CASDIGHSNQPQHF. The CDR3 region has the DNA TGTGCCAGCGATATAGGGCATAGCAATCAGCCCCAGCATTTT. The chain is built from TRBV6-6 and TRBJ1-5; D remains ambiguous. CDR3 length: 14 residues. Germline assignment: CDR1 MNHNY and CDR2 SVGAGI (reference sequence). Trimming pared 8 bases from V and 0 bases from J, leaving 11 bases between.

This sequence joins TRBV28 and TRBJ2-1; possibly TRBD1 for D (6 bases). Looked up from germline, CDR1 is MDHEN and CDR2 is SYDVKM. The length of the CDR3 is 17 residues. V shed 3 bases and J shed 0 bases, with 15 bases lying between them. Here the CDR3 reads CASSLAGEDGSYNEQFF. The CDR3 DNA is TGTGCCAGCAGTTTGGCAGGGGAAGACGGCTCCTACAATGAGCAGTTCTTC.

This clone has only one observation. This rearrangement joins TRBV7-3 to TRBJ2-3; a possible D gene is TRBD2 (5 bases). Germline values: CDR1 SGHTA, CDR2 FQGTGA. This CDR3 comprises 14 residues. V was pared by 1 base and J by 4 bases, with 9 bases between. The CDR3 coding sequence is TGTGCCAGCAGCTTAAGACGGGATGCAGATACGCAGTATTTT. Encoded protein: CASSLRRDADTQYF.

This chain connects TRBV27 to TRBJ2-4; tentative D call: TRBD1 (5 bases). Trimming took off 4 bases at V and 9 bases at J, with 13 bases between the two ends. The CDR3 covers 13 residues. Germline CDR1 reads MNHEY; CDR2 reads SMNVEV (reference sequence). CDR3 in DNA: TGTGCCAGCAGTTCCGCCACAGGTTCCATTCAGTACTTC. It yields the protein CASSSATGSIQYF.